A selection of T cell receptor beta chains follows, all from one sample in a study of Ad26.COV2.S vaccination and SARS-CoV-2 variants. Measured with immunoSEQ multiplex PCR; TCRdb has only the in-frame clones, and not every one. Of about 330,000 clones detected, under 90% appear once; the ten largest clones hold about 5%. The specimen was peripheral blood, collected in a trial of Ad26.COV2.S vaccine versus placebo. These receptors were taken from a person aged 18-65 years who received the Ad26.COV2.S COVID-19 vaccine or a placebo. Each CDR3 is given with its conserved first and last residue. The D gene is left open where the match is weak. Only part of the rows carry a size: once, few, many, or a class if the clone is expanded.

j_gene | d_gene | abundance | v_gene | CDR3nt | CDR3aa
TRBJ1-2 | . | . | TRBV6-2/TRBV6-3 | TGTGCCAGCAGCTCAATGTCCCACCAGATTTATGGCTACACCTTC | CASSSMSHQIYGYTF
TRBJ2-1 | TRBD2 | . | TRBV6-5 | TGTGCCAGCAGTTCCGGGACTAGGGGCGATGAGCAGTTCTTC | CASSSGTRGDEQFF
TRBJ1-5 | . | . | TRBV6-5 | TGTGCCAGCAGTTTTGGACCTAATCGGCCCCAGCATTTT | CASSFGPNRPQHF
TRBJ1-3 | . | . | TRBV6-5 | TGTGCCAGCAGTTACTCGGGGGGGGGAGCTGGAAACACCATATATTTT | CASSYSGGGAGNTIYF
TRBJ2-6 | TRBD1 | . | TRBV19 | TGTGCCAGTAACGACAGGGGATTCTCTGGGGCCAACGTCCTGACTTTC | CASNDRGFSGANVLTF
TRBJ2-7 | TRBD1 | . | TRBV6-6 | TGTGCCAGCAAGGCAGGGGGCTACGAGCAGTACTTC | CASKAGGYEQYF
TRBJ2-3 | TRBD2 | . | TRBV7-8 | TGTGCCAGCAGCCCGGGACTAGCGGGAGTAATAGATACGCAGTATTTT | CASSPGLAGVIDTQYF
TRBJ2-5 | TRBD2 | . | TRBV9 | TGTGCCAGCAGCGTGGGACTAGCGGGGCCTCAAGAGACCCAGTACTTC | CASSVGLAGPQETQYF
TRBJ2-3 | TRBD2 | . | TRBV4-3 | TGCGCCAGCAGCCAAGACCCGGGCGGGGGGAGCACAGATACGCAGTATTTT | CASSQDPGGGSTDTQYF
TRBJ1-1 | . | few | TRBV2 | TGTGCCAGCAAACAGATGAACACTGAAGCTTTCTTT | CASKQMNTEAFF
TRBJ2-1 | TRBD1 | . | TRBV27 | TGTGCCAGCAGTTTCCTCACAGGGGACAATGAGCAGTTCTTC | CASSFLTGDNEQFF
TRBJ2-5 | . | . | TRBV28 | TGTGCCAGCTCCAGGGGCCAAGAGACCCAGTACTTC | CASSRGQETQYF
TRBJ1-2 | TRBD1 | . | TRBV27 | TGTGCCAGCAGTCGTCCGGGGACAGGGAACTATGGCTACACCTTC | CASSRPGTGNYGYTF
TRBJ1-2 | . | . | TRBV28 | TGTGCCAGCAGTTTATGGAACCCTAACTATGGCTACACCTTC | CASSLWNPNYGYTF
TRBJ2-3 | TRBD2 | once | TRBV13 | TGTGCCAGCAGCCCCCGGACTAGCAGGTCAGATACGCAGTATTTT | CASSPRTSRSDTQYF
TRBJ2-2 | . | once | TRBV11-3 | TGTGCCAGCAGCTGGGTAGGGGCGAGCGCCGGGGAGCTGTTTTTT | CASSWVGASAGELFF
TRBJ2-1 | . | . | TRBV5-1 | TGCGCCAGCAGCAACGCGGGACAGTCAGCCCATGAGCAGTTCTTC | CASSNAGQSAHEQFF
TRBJ1-5 | . | . | TRBV6-5 | TGTGCCAGCAGCCCACTCCTGCCCAATCAGCCCCAGCATTTT | CASSPLLPNQPQHF
TRBJ1-2 | TRBD1 | . | TRBV19 | TGTGCCAGTAGTATAGGGCTGGACAGGACCCCCTATGGCTACACCTTC | CASSIGLDRTPYGYTF
TRBJ2-1 | . | . | TRBV7-2 | TGTGCCAGCAGCCTCTGGAGGTCCCTCTACAATGAGCAGTTCTTC | CASSLWRSLYNEQFF
TRBJ1-3 | . | . | TRBV7-2 | TGTGCCAGCAGCTTATCTCAGTTATCCTCTGGAAACACCATATATTTT | CASSLSQLSSGNTIYF
TRBJ1-2 | TRBD1 | . | TRBV6-5 | TGTGCCAGCAGCTCACAGGGGGCATTGTATGGCTACACCTTC | CASSSQGALYGYTF
TRBJ1-3 | . | . | TRBV9 | TGTGCCAGCAGCGTCGGGTCCTCTGGAAACACCATATATTTT | CASSVGSSGNTIYF
TRBJ1-2 | . | . | TRBV5-5 | TGTGCCAGCAGCTTGGTGGCGGTGGGGAGTGGCTACACCTTC | CASSLVAVGSGYTF
TRBJ1-1 | . | . | TRBV5-5 | TGTGCCAGCAGCTTGGAGGGGGTGGCTGAAGCTTTCTTT | CASSLEGVAEAFF
TRBJ2-1 | . | once | TRBV7-6 | TGTGCCAGCAGCTTAGCGAATGGGACTCCGTTCTTC | CASSLANGTPFF
TRBJ1-1 | . | . | TRBV11-3 | TGTGCCAGCAGCTTAGGGTTGGAGGACACTGAAGCTTTCTTT | CASSLGLEDTEAFF
TRBJ2-2 | . | . | TRBV7-2 | TGTGCCAGCAGCTTAGTCGGCAGGGTCACCGGGGAGCTGTTTTTT | CASSLVGRVTGELFF
TRBJ1-1 | . | . | TRBV27 | TGTGCCAGCCGACGGGGGCAGGCGAACACTGAAGCTTTCTTT | CASRRGQANTEAFF
TRBJ2-2 | . | few | TRBV18 | TGTGCCAGCTCACCAGAGCTTGGACAGACCGATCCTGGATACACCGGGGAGCTGTTTTTT | CASSPELGQTDPGYTGELFF
TRBJ2-1 | . | . | TRBV24-1 | TGTGCCACCAGCGACCCCTCTACTAGTTATGAGCAGTTCTTC | CATSDPSTSYEQFF
TRBJ2-2 | . | . | TRBV30 | TGTGCCTGGATGGGGGAGAACACCGGGGAGCTGTTTTTT | CAWMGENTGELFF
TRBJ1-5 | . | . | TRBV12-5 | TGTGCTAGTTCCCTTTTAGGTAGCGGGGTCGAGCAGCCCCAGCATTTT | CASSLLGSGVEQPQHF
TRBJ2-5 | . | . | TRBV2 | TGTGCCAGCAATAATCAGGGGCAACAAGAGACCCAGTACTTC | CASNNQGQQETQYF
TRBJ2-7 | . | . | TRBV5-4 | TGTGCCAGCAGCTTGGATTTCTACGAGCAGTACTTC | CASSLDFYEQYF
TRBJ2-3 | . | . | TRBV2 | TGTGCCAGCAGTGACATTGTCACAGATACGCAGTATTTT | CASSDIVTDTQYF
TRBJ1-1 | TRBD1 | once | TRBV28 | TGTGCCTCTGAGGGGACAGGGGACAAAGCTTTCTTT | CASEGTGDKAFF
TRBJ2-1 | TRBD2 | . | TRBV3-1/TRBV3-2 | TGTGCCAGCAGCCAAACTAGCGGGGGGTTTGATGAGCAGTTCTTC | CASSQTSGGFDEQFF
TRBJ1-5 | . | . | TRBV9 | TGTGCCAGCAGCTTCGATAGCAATCAGCCCCAGCATTTT | CASSFDSNQPQHF
TRBJ2-7 | . | . | TRBV18 | TGTGCCAGCTCACCACCCGGTGGCCGTTCCTACGAGCAGTACTTC | CASSPPGGRSYEQYF
TRBJ1-6 | . | . | TRBV5-5 | TGTGCCAGCGCGTCGGACGGAAGCTCCTATAATTCACCCCTCCACTTT | CASASDGSSYNSPLHF
TRBJ1-1 | . | . | TRBV19 | TGTGCCAGTAGTATAGTGCCGATGAACACTGAAGCTTTCTTT | CASSIVPMNTEAFF
TRBJ1-5 | TRBD1 | . | TRBV6-5 | TGTGCCAGCAGTAGAACGGGACAGCGGTATCAGCCCCAGCATTTT | CASSRTGQRYQPQHF
TRBJ2-7 | TRBD2 | . | TRBV7-2 | TGTGCCAGCAGCTTGGCGAGGACTAGCGGGGGGGCTGATCGGGAGCAGTACTTC | CASSLARTSGGADREQYF
TRBJ2-2 | . | . | TRBV13 | TGTGCCAGCAGCTTACAGGGCCCTACGAACACCGGGGAGCTGTTTTTT | CASSLQGPTNTGELFF
TRBJ2-1 | TRBD2 | . | TRBV7-8 | TGTGCCAGCAGCCTCAGGACTAGCGGGAGTGGCAATGAGCAGTTCTTC | CASSLRTSGSGNEQFF
TRBJ1-3 | TRBD1 | once | TRBV12-5 | TGTGCTAGTGGTTTGAAACAGGGGGCCGGAAACACCATATATTTT | CASGLKQGAGNTIYF
TRBJ1-4 | . | . | TRBV19 | TGTGCCAGTAGTATAGGGGGGATGATTGCAACTAATGAAAAACTGTTTTTT | CASSIGGMIATNEKLFF
TRBJ1-2 | . | . | TRBV9 | TGTGCCAGCAGCGTAGGGGGAAGATCGGATGGCTACACCTTC | CASSVGGRSDGYTF
TRBJ2-2 | . | . | TRBV6-6 | TGTGCCAGCAGTATAGGGCTCACTACCGGGGAGCTGTTTTTT | CASSIGLTTGELFF
TRBJ1-2 | . | . | TRBV21-1 | TGTGCCAGCAGCACCCTCCCAGGCAGGGCCCTTAACTATGGCTACACCTTC | CASSTLPGRALNYGYTF
TRBJ2-7 | . | . | TRBV29-1 | TGCAGCGTTGGACAGCTGCTGGGGGACGAGCAGTACTTC | CSVGQLLGDEQYF
TRBJ2-5 | . | . | TRBV7-2 | TGTGCCAGCAGCTCAGGGGGGGCTCGGGAGACCCAGTACTTC | CASSSGGARETQYF
TRBJ2-5 | TRBD1 | . | TRBV4-3 | TGCGCCAGCAGCCAAGAGGGGACAGTACCAGAGACCCAGTACTTC | CASSQEGTVPETQYF
TRBJ2-7 | . | . | TRBV19 | TGTGCCAGTAGTATAGAGGCAGCAGAACTACCCTACGAGCAGTACTTC | CASSIEAAELPYEQYF
TRBJ1-1 | . | . | TRBV6-5 | TGTGCCAGCAGTTTCCCCGGCAGGGCGGATGAAGCTTTCTTT | CASSFPGRADEAFF
TRBJ1-1 | TRBD1 | . | TRBV7-2 | TGTGCCAGCAGCTTATCGACAGGGGGTAGCACTGAAGCTTTCTTT | CASSLSTGGSTEAFF
TRBJ2-5 | . | . | TRBV18 | TGTGCCAGCTCACCGGGGTTAGGAGGGAAAGAGACCCAGTACTTC | CASSPGLGGKETQYF
TRBJ1-3 | . | . | TRBV19 | TGTGCCAGTAGTGCCGATGACAGGCACGGGAACACCATATATTTT | CASSADDRHGNTIYF
TRBJ1-2 | TRBD1 | few | TRBV28 | TGTGCCAGCAGAGCGACAGGGAACGGCTACACCTTC | CASRATGNGYTF